This T cell receptor beta chain was captured by sequencing in a study of blood T cell repertoires in COVID-19 (TCRdb year 2020). For the study in its entirety: Samples from collaborators originated in the United States, Italy and Spain and spanned both the acute and convalescent phases of COVID-19. The sample metadata nearly always contained a de-identified subject ID, COVID-19 status, age in years and sex. The material from the prospective study consisted of cDNA or gDNA derived from T cells, B-cell-depleted T cells, or PBMCs. The samples were drawn from two sources: the first 160 participants of the ongoing ImmuneRACE study, and 1,000 to 1,500 subjects contributed by 6 global collaborators. Where available, HLA class I and class II types were obtained from metadata supplied by the sample provider rather than from assay-based typing. Subjects who had been exposed to COVID-19, were actively infected with it, or had recovered from it provided the deeply sampled blood TCRbeta repertoires that made up the dataset. The repertoires were released in a freely available public database meant as a resource for research on the immune response to SARS-CoV-2. Results the study describes overall, beyond this receptor: The amount of clinical and demographic metadata varied by source and participant and was provided uncurated.

In the case of this clone: Which antigen it targets is not known. No base quality information exists; no much larger clone differs at one position.

TCRbeta CDR3 regions were amplified from genomic DNA by means of the immunoSEQ Assay, a bias-controlled multiplex PCR. The study's processing was this. The number of nucleated cells in each sample was estimated by amplification of reference gene primers within the assay. To quantify the absolute abundance of each unique TCRbeta CDR3 rearrangement, sequence reads were collapsed and filtered. For each sample, productive Simpson clonality was calculated by taking the square root of Simpson's diversity index across productive rearrangements. The source is immuneACCESS, and TCRdb retained only in-frame sequences with V and J called. Part of the clones is not carried over; for the studies checked, unresolved V genes explain less than half of this, and the remainder is unexplained. The D gene and trimming were derived from the DNA, and the V and J assignments and clone size from that table. The sample profile shows about 410,000 clones; 86% of them were found once. The biggest ten clones account for roughly 1.4% of the sample.

Each collaborating institution followed its own protocols to collect whole blood in K2EDTA tubes. For TCRbeta analysis, collaborators shipped samples as frozen whole blood, isolated PBMCs, or DNA extracted from either of those sample types. A distance of 13 bases separates the germline ends of V and J, which lose 4 bases and 9 bases respectively. The CDR3 goes from the cysteine to the phenylalanine over 12 residues. Only the CDR3 region is kept as DNA, spanning 36 bases read in frame from base 1. The V gene is TRBV12-3 or TRBV12-4 and the J gene is TRBJ2-7; the D gene is perhaps TRBD1, on 6 matching bases. The sequence came from a woman aged 25 to 45 with active or convalescent COVID-19. Specimen: peripheral blood. The sequenced DNA: TGTGCCAGCAGTTCTCCAGGGGATGGGCAGTACTTC. The translation is CASSSPGDGQYF.